This TCR beta chain was recovered during a study of T cells in Graves' hyperthyroidism and ophthalmopathy. The CDR3 sequence is 14 residues long. The V segment lost 7 bases and the J segment 6 bases; nucleotides outside the gene matches: 6. TCR beta CDR3 region amplification was performed from RNA transcripts. The primer set for the first-round RT-PCR of the TCR CDR3 was HTBI. TCRdb independently ran MiXCR on the multiplex PCR reads; one entry per CDR3 protein. The table has around 440,000 distinct CDR3 sequences, around a sixth seen once. This clonotype was seen repeatedly, ten times or more. This rearrangement joins TRBV12-3 or TRBV12-4 to TRBJ1-2, with TRBD1 matching over 12 bases. The material sequenced was blood. The receptor was derived from a young woman with Graves' hyperthyroidism. This CDR3 is CASNMWDRGHGYTF. Written as DNA, the CDR3 is TGTGCCAGCAACATGTGGGACAGGGGGCATGGCTACACCTTC.